This TCR beta chain originates from a study of cytomegalovirus exposure and HLA in healthy donors. Study conclusions and caveats: In vitro assays verified that three CMV-associated chains recognized CMV antigens specifically.

The PCR employed 60 Vbeta primers together with 13 Jbeta primers. The protocol was immunoSEQ multiplex PCR, while the TCRdb copy is restricted to in-frame clones and leaves out a portion. The sample lists some 240,000 clones, roughly 80% occurring once. As concerns this clone: Its target is unknown.

Germline values: CDR1 SGHTA, CDR2 FQGNSA. V was pared by 5 bases and J by 2 bases, with 10 bases of the junction left unmatched. The CDR3 extends over 17 amino acids. The sequenced sample consisted of PBMCs. This TCR came from a male donor in good health and CMV-seronegative. The chain uses TRBV7-2 and TRBJ2-1; TRBD2 matches 9 bases. This CDR3 reads CASSPGGAGGAYNEQFF. As DNA, the CDR3 is TGTGCCAGCAGCCCGGGGGGCGCGGGAGGGGCCTACAATGAGCAGTTCTTC.